This TCR beta chain was sequenced during a study of blood T cell repertoires in COVID-19. About the study: Italy, Spain and the United States were the sources of the convalescent and acute COVID-19 samples. PBMCs, B-cell-depleted T cells, or T cells were the source of the cDNA or gDNA that made up the material.

The CDR3 spans 13 residues. Germline V CDR1 and CDR2: SNHLY, FYNNEI. Trimming removed 7 bases from V and 9 bases from J; junction bases left unmatched: 8. In terms of age and location, participants ranged from roughly 18 to 95 years and lived in approximately 26 US areas. Cohorts were assigned according to the clinical history that participants reported. TCRdb's copy holds only in-frame clones and misses some; the assay was immunoSEQ multiplex PCR. This sample yields 150,000 to 200,000 clones, of which roughly 89% are seen a single time; about 3.3% belongs to the top ten. This chain connects TRBV2 to TRBJ1-3; 8 positions match TRBD1. This TCR was sampled from a woman aged 25 to 39 who had been exposed to COVID-19. The sample was PBMCs or T cells enriched from blood (not recorded which). CDR3 DNA: TGTGCCAGCACAGGGGGCGCAGAGATCACCATATATTTT. Its translation is CASTGGAEITIYF.